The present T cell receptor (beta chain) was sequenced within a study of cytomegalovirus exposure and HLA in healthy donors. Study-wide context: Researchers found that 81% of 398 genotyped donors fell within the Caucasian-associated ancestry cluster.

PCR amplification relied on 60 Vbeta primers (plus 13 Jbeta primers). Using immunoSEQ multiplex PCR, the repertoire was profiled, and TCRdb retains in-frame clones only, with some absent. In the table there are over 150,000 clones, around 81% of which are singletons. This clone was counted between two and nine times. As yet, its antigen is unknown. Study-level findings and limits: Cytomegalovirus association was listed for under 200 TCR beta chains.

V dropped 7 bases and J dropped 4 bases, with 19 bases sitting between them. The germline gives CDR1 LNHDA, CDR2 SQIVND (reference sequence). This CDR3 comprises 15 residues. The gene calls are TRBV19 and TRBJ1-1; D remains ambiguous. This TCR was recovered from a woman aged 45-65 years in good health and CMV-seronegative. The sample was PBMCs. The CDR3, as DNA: TGTGCCAGTACTAAGGGAGGTGGACGTGGCACTGAAGCTTTCTTT. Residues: CASTKGGGRGTEAFF. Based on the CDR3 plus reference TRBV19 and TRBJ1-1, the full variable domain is DGGITQSPKYLFRKEGQNVTLSCEQNLNHDAMYWYRQDPGQGLRLIYYSQIVNDFQKGDIAEGYSVSREKKESFPLTVTSAQKNPTAFYLCASTKGGGRGTEAFFGQGTRLTVV.